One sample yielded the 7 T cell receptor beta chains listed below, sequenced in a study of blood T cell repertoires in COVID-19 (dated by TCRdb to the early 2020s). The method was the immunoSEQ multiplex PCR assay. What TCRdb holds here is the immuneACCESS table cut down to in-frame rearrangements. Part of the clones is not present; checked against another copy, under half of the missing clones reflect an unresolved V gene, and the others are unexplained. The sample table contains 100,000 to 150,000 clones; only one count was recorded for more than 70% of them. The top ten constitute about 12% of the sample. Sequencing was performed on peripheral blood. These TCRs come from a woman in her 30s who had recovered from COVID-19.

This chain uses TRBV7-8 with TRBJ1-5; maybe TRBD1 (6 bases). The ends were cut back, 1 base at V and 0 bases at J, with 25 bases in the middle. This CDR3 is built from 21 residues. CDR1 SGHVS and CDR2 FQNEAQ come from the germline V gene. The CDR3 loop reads CASSLGFGGAASRYSNQPQHF. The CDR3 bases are TGTGCCAGCAGCTTAGGCTTCGGGGGGGCAGCGTCACGGTATAGCAATCAGCCCCAGCATTTT.

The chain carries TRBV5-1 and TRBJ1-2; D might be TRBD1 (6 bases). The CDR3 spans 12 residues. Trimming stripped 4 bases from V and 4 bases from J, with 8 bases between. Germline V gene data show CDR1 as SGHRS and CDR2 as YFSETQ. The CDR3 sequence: CASSEDSYGYTF. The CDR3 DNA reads TGCGCCAGCAGCGAGGACAGCTATGGCTACACCTTC.

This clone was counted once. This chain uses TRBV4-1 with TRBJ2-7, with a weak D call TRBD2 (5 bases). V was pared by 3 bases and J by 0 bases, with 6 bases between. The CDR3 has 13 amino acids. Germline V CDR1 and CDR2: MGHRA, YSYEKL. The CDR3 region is CASSHEGSYEQYF. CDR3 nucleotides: TGCGCCAGCAGCCACGAGGGCTCCTACGAGCAGTACTTC.

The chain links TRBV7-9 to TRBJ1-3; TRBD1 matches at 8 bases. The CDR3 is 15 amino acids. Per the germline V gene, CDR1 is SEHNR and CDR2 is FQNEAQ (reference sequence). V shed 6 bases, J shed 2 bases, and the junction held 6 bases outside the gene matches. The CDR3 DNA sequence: TGTGCCAGCAGTCCGGACAGGGTCCCTGGAAACACCATATATTTT. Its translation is CASSPDRVPGNTIYF.

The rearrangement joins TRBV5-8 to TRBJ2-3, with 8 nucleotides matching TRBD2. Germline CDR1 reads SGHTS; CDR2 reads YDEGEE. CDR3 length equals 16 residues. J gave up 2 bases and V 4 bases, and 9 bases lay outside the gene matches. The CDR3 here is CASSRSPGLVTDTQYF. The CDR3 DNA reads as TGTGCCAGCAGCCGTAGCCCGGGACTAGTCACAGATACGCAGTATTTT.

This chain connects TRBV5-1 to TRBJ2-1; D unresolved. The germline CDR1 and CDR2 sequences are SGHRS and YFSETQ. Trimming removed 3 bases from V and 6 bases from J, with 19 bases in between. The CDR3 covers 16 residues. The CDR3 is CASSWIGDGVVNEQFF. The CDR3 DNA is TGCGCCAGCAGCTGGATTGGAGATGGTGTCGTCAATGAGCAGTTCTTC. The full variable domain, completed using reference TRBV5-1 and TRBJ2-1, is KAGVTQTPRYLIKTRGQQVTLSCSPISGHRSVSWYQQTPGQGLQFLFEYFSETQRNKGNFPGRFSGRQFSNSRSEMNVSTLELGDSALYLCASSWIGDGVVNEQFFGPGTRLTVL.

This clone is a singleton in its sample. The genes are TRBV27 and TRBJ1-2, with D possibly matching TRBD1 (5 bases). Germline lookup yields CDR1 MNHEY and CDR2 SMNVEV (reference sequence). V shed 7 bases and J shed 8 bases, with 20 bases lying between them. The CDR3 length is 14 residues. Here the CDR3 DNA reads TGTGCCAGCACAAGGGGCGCTGGGGATGGAGGCTACACCTTC. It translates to CASTRGAGDGGYTF.